This T cell receptor (beta chain) was observed in a study of chemoradiotherapy in HPV16-positive cancers. Study-wide background: A couple of HPV16-positive patients' cells yielded candidate HPV-specific clones and common motifs.

General study results and limits: In HPV16-positive patients, HPV-responsive T-cell expansion tracked better recurrence-free survival. Non-HPV-specific T cells did not expand in tumors during treatment, whereas candidate HPV-specific clones and E7-related motifs did.

Germline values: CDR1 SGHRS, CDR2 YFSETQ. This CDR3 region has 14 residues. V was cut by 0 bases and J by 4 bases, with 9 bases left in between. Over chemoradiotherapy, repertoires were sampled more than once. Repertoires were generated with immunoSEQ multiplex PCR, while TCRdb's copy carries only in-frame clones and drops some. Found here are fewer than 3,500 clones, 75% to 90% of them singletons; the top ten hold approximately 3%. Note on this clone: Antigen unknown.

This sequence joins TRBV5-1 and TRBJ2-3; D remains ambiguous. The TCR sequence derives from a human donor with HPV-associated anogenital cancer. Specimen: tumor tissue, collected from a patient who underwent chemoradiotherapy. CDR3 DNA sequence: TGCGCCAGCAGCTTGGTCCAGTTCTCAGATACGCAGTATTTT. It is translated as CASSLVQFSDTQYF. Variable domain in full (rest from reference TRBV5-1 and TRBJ2-3): KAGVTQTPRYLIKTRGQQVTLSCSPISGHRSVSWYQQTPGQGLQFLFEYFSETQRNKGNFPGRFSGRQFSNSRSEMNVSTLELGDSALYLCASSLVQFSDTQYFGPGTRLTVL.